This TCR beta chain was recorded in a study of T cell changes during pregnancy in multiple sclerosis. In germline, CDR1 is PRHDT, CDR2 FYEKMQ (reference sequence). This CDR3 region has 15 residues. Unmatched junction bases numbered 4, after V lost 5 bases and J lost 7 bases. Produced via immunoSEQ multiplex PCR; TCRdb's table is partial and in-frame only. The sample carries tens of thousands of clones, roughly 95% recorded once. The sample in question was CD8+ T cells from peripheral blood mononuclear cells, obtained after pregnancy. This rearrangement joins TRBV13 to TRBJ2-1; 14 bases line up with TRBD2. The origin of this receptor is a female donor with multiple sclerosis, enrolled in a pregnancy study. CDR3 DNA sequence: TGTGCCAGCAGCCCCGGGACTAGCGGGGGAAATGAGCAGTTCTTC. Translation: CASSPGTSGGNEQFF. The full variable domain, its missing parts supplied by reference TRBV13 and TRBJ2-1, is AAGVIQSPRHLIKEKRETATLKCYPIPRHDTVYWYQQGPGQDPQFLISFYEKMQSDKGSIPDRFSAQQFSDYHSELNMSSLELGDSALYFCASSPGTSGGNEQFFGPGTRLTVL.